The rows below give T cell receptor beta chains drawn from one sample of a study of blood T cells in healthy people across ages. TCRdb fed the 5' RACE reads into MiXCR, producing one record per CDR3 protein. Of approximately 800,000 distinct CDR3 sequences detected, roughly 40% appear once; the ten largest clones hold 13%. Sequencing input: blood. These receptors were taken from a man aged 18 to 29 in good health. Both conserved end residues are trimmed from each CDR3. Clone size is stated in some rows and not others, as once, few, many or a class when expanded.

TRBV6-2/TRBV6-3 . ASSTDANRGGNQPQH
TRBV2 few ASREPGLAGGYNEQF
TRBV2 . ASNPVTHTNEKLF
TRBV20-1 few SARARSYNSPLH
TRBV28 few ASSLTGGEVANEKLF
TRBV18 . ASSPFMDRSTNEQY
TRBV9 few ASSVEAQSYGHT
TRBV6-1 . ASREGGTGELF
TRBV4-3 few ASSQDRGLAGYNEQY
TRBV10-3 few AILGQSNTGELF
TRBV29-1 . SVEDWREQPSGANVLT
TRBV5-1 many ASSPPGVNTQETQY
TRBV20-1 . SASVVQTLGGYT
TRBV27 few ASRAPGQGDEKLF
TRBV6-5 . ASSYAYEAF
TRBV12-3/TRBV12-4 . ASSVDRGQQPQH
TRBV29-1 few SVRMTGSYGYT